This entry lists 2 T cell receptor beta chains sequenced from one sample in a study of T cell responses to AZD1222 COVID-19 vaccine. Using immunoSEQ multiplex PCR, the repertoire was profiled, and TCRdb retains in-frame clones only, with some absent. Here the sample spans about 78,000 clones, around 90% being singletons. Sequences were derived from peripheral blood, sampled 28 days after the second AZD1222 dose. Receptor source: an adult who received the AZD1222 COVID-19 vaccine.

This clone is a singleton in its sample. This chain joins TRBV5-4 and TRBJ1-3; D possibly corresponds to TRBD1 (6 bases). The CDR3 has 15 residues. V was shortened by 2 bases and J by 5 bases, with 14 bases between the two germline ends. The V gene's germline CDR1 is SGHNT and CDR2 YYREEE (reference sequence). The CDR3 coding sequence is TGTGCCAGCAGCTTTGAAGGGGGGATGAGAAACACCATATATTTT. As protein: CASSFEGGMRNTIYF.

In DNA form, the CDR3 reads TGTGCCACCAGTGACTTCGGTTATGGCTACACCTTC. This gives the protein CATSDFGYGYTF. This chain connects TRBV24-1 to TRBJ1-2; D not certain. The CDR3 sequence is 12 residues long. Trimming stripped 4 bases from V and 5 bases from J, with 7 bases between. The germline V gene has CDR1 KGHDR and CDR2 SFDVKD.